The 29 T cell receptor beta chains in this list originate from one sample, sequenced in a study of blood T cell repertoires in COVID-19. TCRdb keeps only in-frame clones here, not all; method: immunoSEQ multiplex PCR. This table has nearly 15,000 clones, approximately 88% appearing once. Source material: peripheral blood. The source of these receptors is a human donor in a cohort sampled during active COVID-19.

The rearrangement uses TRBV19 and TRBJ2-4; D is perhaps TRBD1 (5 bases). The germline V gene has CDR1 LNHDA and CDR2 SQIVND (reference sequence). CDR3 size: 13 residues. Trimming pared 5 bases from V and 8 bases from J, leaving 13 bases between. CDR3 amino acids: CASSWVGVHIQYF. The CDR3 DNA is TGTGCCAGTAGTTGGGTAGGGGTCCACATTCAGTACTTC.

This chain links TRBV3-1 (or the pseudogene TRBV3-2) with TRBJ1-2, with D perhaps TRBD1 (6 bases). Germline CDR1 reads LGHDT; CDR2 reads YNNKEL (reference sequence). Trimming cost V 4 bases and J 4 bases, with 22 bases left between them. The CDR3 spans 17 residues. The CDR3 is CASSRLHPRQATYGYTF. The CDR3 nucleotides read TGTGCCAGCAGCCGGCTTCATCCCCGACAGGCGACCTATGGCTACACCTTC.

The rearrangement uses TRBV7-2 and TRBJ1-5, with TRBD1 identical over 8 bases. Germline CDR1 reads SGHTA; CDR2 reads FQGNSA. The CDR3 totals 13 residues. V was clipped by 4 bases and J by 6 bases; unmatched bases: 2. CDR3 loop: CASSSDRGQPQHF. In DNA form, the CDR3 reads TGTGCCAGCAGCTCCGACAGGGGTCAGCCCCAGCATTTT.

This sequence joins TRBV28 and TRBJ1-5; 8 positions agree with TRBD1. CDR1 is MDHEN, CDR2 SYDVKM, per germline. This CDR3 contains 15 residues. V was pared by 6 bases and J by 9 bases, with 13 bases of the junction left unmatched. The CDR3: CASSSGGTGVWPQHF. CDR3 DNA sequence: TGTGCCAGCAGCTCAGGGGGGACAGGAGTTTGGCCCCAGCATTTT.

The V call is TRBV5-1, the J call TRBJ2-2, with a weak D call TRBD1 (7 bases). In germline, CDR1 is SGHRS, CDR2 YFSETQ. The CDR3 has 17 amino acids. V lost 4 bases to trimming and J lost 6 bases, with 22 bases between them. In nucleotides, the CDR3 is TGCGCCAGCAGCCCCTGGACAGCAGGGGGGATGGCCGGGGAGCTGTTTTTT. Its translation: CASSPWTAGGMAGELFF.

This clone has just one count. The CDR3 sequence: CASRTGLGEKLFF. Here the CDR3 DNA reads TGTGCCAGCAGGACAGGGTTGGGTGAAAAACTGTTTTTT. The chain employs TRBV6-5 and TRBJ1-4, with TRBD1 matching 7 bases. Germline CDR1 reads MNHEY; CDR2 reads SVGAGI. After removal of 6 bases from V and 7 bases from J, the junction contained 5 bases not matched to a gene. The CDR3 covers 13 residues.

The chain carries TRBV6-5 and TRBJ1-5; D may be TRBD1 (6 bases). Germline V gene sequence: CDR1 MNHEY, CDR2 SVGAGI. The CDR3 totals 13 residues. Trimming stripped 7 bases from V and 4 bases from J, with 11 bases between. DNA for the CDR3: TGTGCCAGCAACAGGGATCCTAATCAGCCCCAGCATTTT. Translated: CASNRDPNQPQHF.

V and J are TRBV24-1 and TRBJ2-3; 11 bases map to TRBD1. CDR1 and CDR2 from the germline V gene are KGHDR and SFDVKD. This CDR3 comprises 14 residues. Trimming removed 10 bases from V and 6 bases from J; junction bases left unmatched: 8. The CDR3 bases are TGTGCCACAAAAGGACAGGGGGCCTGGGATACGCAGTATTTT. The encoded protein is CATKGQGAWDTQYF.

This clone has just a few counts. The chain links TRBV6-1 to TRBJ1-6, with 8 bases lining up with TRBD1. V trimming: 1 base; J trimming: 9 bases; junction bases outside the gene matches: 5. Germline V lookup: CDR1 MNHNS, CDR2 SASEGT. CDR3 length: 15 residues. The CDR3 DNA reads TGTGCCAGCAGTGAAGACTCCGACAGGGGTTCACCCCTCCACTTT. Translating gives CASSEDSDRGSPLHF.

The rearrangement links TRBV6-1 to TRBJ1-6; unclear D gene. Germline V gene lookup returns CDR1 MNHNS and CDR2 SASEGT. V gave up 1 base and J gave up 0 bases, with 7 bases separating them. The CDR3 covers 16 residues. CDR3 in DNA: TGTGCCAGCAGTGAAGATCGGAGCTCCTATAATTCACCCCTCCACTTT. Its translation: CASSEDRSSYNSPLHF.

The chain uses TRBV5-1 and TRBJ2-1, with D perhaps matching TRBD1 (6 bases). V lost 5 bases and J 2 bases, leaving 11 bases between the germline ends. This CDR3 is 14 amino acids long. Germline-derived CDR1 and CDR2 are SGHRS and YFSETQ. The CDR3 region has the DNA TGCGCCAGCAGGACCGGGACACCCTACAATGAGCAGTTCTTC. Translated: CASRTGTPYNEQFF.

V is TRBV30 and J is TRBJ1-2, with 9 positions matching TRBD1. V trimming: 0 bases; J trimming: 7 bases; junction bases outside the gene matches: 6. The CDR3 extends over 14 amino acids. Per the germline V gene, CDR1 is GTSNPN and CDR2 is SVGIG (reference sequence). The CDR3 here is CAWSVRGQGGGYTF. The CDR3 DNA reads TGTGCCTGGAGTGTCAGGGGACAGGGAGGTGGCTACACCTTC.

This chain links TRBV11-2 with TRBJ2-2, with D perhaps matching TRBD1 (5 bases). Per germline, CDR1 SGHAT and CDR2 FQNNGV. This CDR3 region has 14 residues. With 5 bases removed from V and 1 base from J, the gap between germline ends came to 8 bases. CDR3 sequence reads: CASSITGNTGELFF. Written as DNA, the CDR3 is TGTGCCAGCAGCATTACAGGGAACACCGGGGAGCTGTTTTTT.

The rearrangement joins TRBV20-1 to TRBJ2-3, with 9 bases fitting TRBD2. CDR1 is DFQATT, CDR2 SNEGSKA, per germline (reference sequence). V shed 3 bases, J shed 2 bases, and the junction held 9 bases outside the gene matches. This CDR3 comprises 16 residues. CDR3 DNA: TGCAGTGCTAGTCGGGTAGCGGGAGTTTCCACAGATACGCAGTATTTT. Its translation is CSASRVAGVSTDTQYF.

This rearrangement joins TRBV28 to TRBJ2-7; no definite D call. Germline loops: CDR1 MDHEN, CDR2 SYDVKM. CDR3 length equals 12 residues. With 5 bases removed from V and 3 bases from J, the gap between germline ends came to 8 bases. The CDR3 DNA follows: TGTGCCAGCAGTGGCGGCTTCTACGAGCAGTACTTC. Translation: CASSGGFYEQYF.

The chain combines TRBV7-2 with TRBJ1-2; the D gene is possibly TRBD1 (6 bases). Germline lookup yields CDR1 SGHTA and CDR2 FQGNSA. V lost 0 bases and J lost 7, with 18 bases in between. The CDR3 has 16 amino acids. Here the CDR3 reads CASSLAHRAVWVGYTF. As DNA, the CDR3 is TGTGCCAGCAGCTTAGCGCACAGGGCGGTTTGGGTTGGCTACACCTTC.

Comment on this clone: Germline and junction disagree at one end, which may indicate a read error. Other DNA sequences of this sample code for an identical CDR3. V is TRBV7-9 and J is TRBJ2-1, with 12 bases that match TRBD1. Germline V gene sequence: CDR1 SEHNR, CDR2 FQNEAQ (reference sequence). The CDR3 sequence is 15 residues long. This chain's CDR3 is CASSSGQGAYNEQFF. As DNA, the CDR3 is TGTGCCAGCAGCTCGGGACAGGGGGCCTACAATGAGCAATTCTTC.

The gene calls are TRBV19 and TRBJ2-3, with 8 nucleotides matching TRBD2. V shed 6 bases and J 2 bases; nucleotides not matched to a gene: 7. Germline V gene sequence: CDR1 LNHDA, CDR2 SQIVND (reference sequence). CDR3 length: 15 amino acids. This CDR3 reads CASRHIAGITDTQYF. In nucleotides, the CDR3 is TGTGCCAGTAGACACATAGCGGGGATCACAGATACGCAGTATTTT.

The rearrangement joins TRBV4-1 to TRBJ2-5; D not resolved. The V end lost 0 bases, the J end lost 2 bases, and 16 bases lay between the germline ends. Germline V gene sequence: CDR1 MGHRA, CDR2 YSYEKL. The CDR3 loop spans 17 amino acids. The CDR3 DNA reads TGCGCCAGCAGCCAAGATTGGTTGTCATATCTACAAGAGACCCAGTACTTC. This sequence encodes CASSQDWLSYLQETQYF.

V is TRBV5-1 and J is TRBJ2-3; 8 bases map to TRBD1. Trimming cost V 1 base and J 4 bases; bases outside gene matches: 5. This CDR3 comprises 15 residues. Germline V gene lookup returns CDR1 SGHRS and CDR2 YFSETQ. For the CDR3, the DNA is TGCGCCAGCAGCTTGTTGACAGGGGAGGCAGATACGCAGTATTTT. Amino acid sequence: CASSLLTGEADTQYF. Using reference TRBV5-1 and TRBJ2-3 for the parts outside the CDR3, the full variable domain is KAGVTQTPRYLIKTRGQQVTLSCSPISGHRSVSWYQQTPGQGLQFLFEYFSETQRNKGNFPGRFSGRQFSNSRSEMNVSTLELGDSALYLCASSLLTGEADTQYFGPGTRLTVL.

The chain recombines TRBV4-1 with TRBJ2-1; 7 bases align to TRBD2. J gave up 7 bases and V 4 bases, and 4 bases lay outside the gene matches. The length of the CDR3 is 13 residues. Germline CDR1 reads MGHRA; CDR2 reads YSYEKL. CDR3 in amino acids: CASSPWTRNEQFF. The CDR3 region has the DNA TGCGCCAGCAGCCCCTGGACTAGGAATGAGCAGTTCTTC.

The chain combines TRBV28 with TRBJ2-5, with D tentatively TRBD2 (5 bases). V lost 3 bases, J lost 5 bases, and 7 bases lay in between. Looked up from germline, CDR1 is MDHEN and CDR2 is SYDVKM. The CDR3 consists of 12 residues. The CDR3 spells CASSFPSETQYF. The CDR3 DNA sequence: TGTGCCAGCAGTTTTCCTAGCGAGACCCAGTACTTC. Filled out from reference TRBV28 and TRBJ2-5, the complete variable domain reads DVKVTQSSRYLVKRTGEKVFLECVQDMDHENMFWYRQDPGLGLRLIYFSYDVKMKEKGDIPEGYSVSREKKERFSLILESASTNQTSMYLCASSFPSETQYFGPGTRLLVL.

The chain uses TRBV25-1 and TRBJ2-2, with D possibly matching TRBD1 (6 bases). The germline CDR1 and CDR2 sequences are MGHDK and SYGVNS. V gave up 5 bases and J gave up 5 bases, with 12 bases separating them. This CDR3 has 14 amino acids. The DNA for the CDR3 is TGTGCCAGCAGTTGGCAGGGGCAAACCGGGGAGCTGTTTTTT. Its protein product is CASSWQGQTGELFF. The full variable domain, rest sourced from reference TRBV25-1 and TRBJ2-2, is EADIYQTPRYLVIGTGKKITLECSQTMGHDKMYWYQQDPGMELHLIHYSYGVNSTEKGDLSSESTVSRIRTEHFPLTLESARPSHTSQYLCASSWQGQTGELFFGEGSRLTVL.

The chain carries TRBV9 and TRBJ2-5; 12 bases map to TRBD2. V was clipped by 4 bases and J by 3 bases; unmatched bases: 4. The germline V gene encodes CDR1 SGDLS and CDR2 YYNGEE. The CDR3 is 15 residues long. The CDR3 protein is CASSPRLAGEETQYF. The CDR3 coding sequence is TGTGCCAGCAGCCCACGACTAGCGGGAGAAGAGACCCAGTACTTC.

The CDR3 here is CASSLGTSGSFYEQYF. The DNA for the CDR3 is TGCGCCAGCAGCTTGGGGACTAGCGGGAGTTTCTACGAGCAGTACTTC. The chain combines TRBV5-1 with TRBJ2-7; 13 bases agree with TRBD2. CDR3 length: 16 amino acids. The junction had 3 bases not matched to a gene; V was cut back by 0 bases and J by 3 bases. Germline lookup yields CDR1 SGHRS and CDR2 YFSETQ.

The J gene is TRBJ2-7, the V gene TRBV30, with TRBD2 as a possible D gene (5 bases). Germline values: CDR1 GTSNPN, CDR2 SVGIG (reference sequence). Trimming stripped 5 bases from V and 2 bases from J, with 10 bases between. There are 12 residues in the CDR3. CDR3 nucleotide sequence: TGTGCCTGGGGGCCGGGAACCTACGAGCAGTACTTC. This encodes CAWGPGTYEQYF.

The chain carries TRBV28 and TRBJ1-5, with a tentative D call TRBD1 (6 bases). This CDR3 has 13 residues. CDR1 and CDR2 (germline): MDHEN, SYDVKM. V lost 5 bases and J lost 9, with 14 bases in between. CDR3 loop: CASSETGSWPQHF. The CDR3 DNA reads TGTGCCAGCAGTGAGACAGGATCATGGCCCCAGCATTTT.

The V gene is TRBV5-6, the J gene TRBJ2-4, with D perhaps matching TRBD1 (5 bases). The CDR3 sequence is 14 residues long. V lost 0 bases and J lost 8, with 12 bases in between. CDR1 and CDR2 from the germline V gene are SGHDT and YYEEEE. The DNA of the CDR3 is TGTGCCAGCAGCTTGGCCGTTAGCAGGGACATTCAGTACTTC. This sequence encodes CASSLAVSRDIQYF.

The CDR3 reads CATSDPTGLVSHEQYF. In DNA form, the CDR3 reads TGTGCCACCAGTGACCCGACAGGTCTCGTAAGTCACGAGCAGTACTTC. The rearrangement joins TRBV24-1 to TRBJ2-7, with D perhaps TRBD1 (6 bases). The ends were cut back, 4 bases at V and 5 bases at J, with 20 bases in the middle. Germline V gene lookup returns CDR1 KGHDR and CDR2 SFDVKD. The length of the CDR3 is 16 residues.